The 14 T cell receptor beta chains below were found in one sample sequenced in a study of blood T cell repertoires in COVID-19. Profiling relied on immunoSEQ multiplex PCR, and the TCRdb table lists in-frame clones only, not all of them. The table lists roughly 570,000 clones, roughly nine tenths of them singletons, with roughly 7.4% in the top ten. The specimen was peripheral blood. These receptors were obtained from a woman aged 45 to 65 with COVID-19, enrolled during active disease.

The chain recombines TRBV28 with TRBJ2-7, with D possibly TRBD2 on 5 matching bases. CDR3 length: 13 amino acids. Germline CDR1 is MDHEN and CDR2 is SYDVKM. Trimming removed 2 bases at V and 5 bases at J, with 10 bases between. The CDR3 loop reads CASSLNGKDEQYF. CDR3 nucleotides: TGTGCCAGCAGTTTAAACGGGAAAGACGAGCAGTACTTC. Full variable domain (rest looked up from reference TRBV28 and TRBJ2-7): DVKVTQSSRYLVKRTGEKVFLECVQDMDHENMFWYRQDPGLGLRLIYFSYDVKMKEKGDIPEGYSVSREKKERFSLILESASTNQTSMYLCASSLNGKDEQYFGPGTRLTVT.

V is TRBV3-1 (or the pseudogene TRBV3-2) and J is TRBJ1-2; TRBD1 matches at 9 bases. CDR3 length: 13 amino acids. Germline CDR1 reads LGHDT; CDR2 reads YNNKEL (reference sequence). J was trimmed by 8 bases and V by 4 bases; bases with no gene match: 5. The CDR3 nucleotides are TGTGCCAGCAGCCCGGGGGACAGGGTGGGCTACACCTTC. Encoded protein: CASSPGDRVGYTF.

The genes are TRBV13 and TRBJ1-1; 7 bases are a match to TRBD1. J was trimmed by 0 bases and V by 1 base; bases with no gene match: 5. The germline CDR1 and CDR2 sequences are PRHDT and FYEKMQ (reference sequence). This CDR3 region has 16 residues. CDR3 in amino acids: CASSLEAGGMNTEAFF. The CDR3, as DNA: TGTGCCAGCAGCTTAGAGGCAGGGGGTATGAACACTGAAGCTTTCTTT.

This clone has only one observation. The chain uses TRBV7-8 and TRBJ2-7, with 7 positions matching TRBD1. Unmatched junction bases numbered 8, after V lost 5 bases and J lost 1 base. Germline CDR1 and CDR2: SGHVS and FQNEAQ. This CDR3 is built from 15 residues. The CDR3 sequence is CASSPRQGWSYEQYF. In nucleotides, the CDR3 is TGTGCCAGCAGCCCCAGACAGGGCTGGTCCTACGAGCAGTACTTC.

The chain carries TRBV30 and TRBJ2-1, with 12 nucleotides matching TRBD2. Germline loops: CDR1 GTSNPN, CDR2 SVGIG (reference sequence). After removal of 3 bases from V and 6 bases from J, the junction contained 15 bases not matched to a gene. The CDR3 covers 18 residues. CDR3 DNA sequence: TGTGCCTGGAGCGTCTTCCGTCTAGCGGGGGGGCCACGCAATGAGCAGTTCTTC. Translation gives CAWSVFRLAGGPRNEQFF.

The rearrangement links TRBV5-6 to TRBJ1-1, with D possibly TRBD1 on 6 matching bases. This CDR3 has 16 residues. Germline loops: CDR1 SGHDT, CDR2 YYEEEE. V gave up 1 base and J gave up 0 bases, with 13 bases separating them. The CDR3, as DNA: TGTGCCAGCAGCTTGCCGGGACACATCATGAACACTGAAGCTTTCTTT. It is translated as CASSLPGHIMNTEAFF.

The genes are TRBV6-6 and TRBJ2-3, with TRBD2 identical over 13 bases. This CDR3 has 17 amino acids. V gave up 5 bases and J gave up 3 bases; unmatched junction bases: 8. CDR1 and CDR2 (germline): MNHNY, SVGAGI (reference sequence). CDR3 sequence: CASSRAGLAGVTDTQYF. CDR3 nucleotides: TGTGCCAGCAGTCGCGCTGGACTAGCGGGGGTGACAGATACGCAGTATTTT.

The genes are TRBV10-3 and TRBJ1-2, with D tentatively TRBD1 (6 bases). The V end was cut by 5 bases, the J end by 5 bases, with 15 bases between. This CDR3 is built from 14 residues. Germline CDR1 is ENHRY and CDR2 is SYGVKD. The CDR3 here is CAISRDRSEYGYTF. In DNA, the CDR3 is TGTGCCATCAGTAGAGACAGGTCGGAATATGGCTACACCTTC.

The chain uses TRBV30 and TRBJ1-2, with D possibly TRBD1 on 5 matching bases. Trimming cost V 7 bases and J 2 bases, with 17 bases left between them. Germline V lookup: CDR1 GTSNPN, CDR2 SVGIG (reference sequence). This CDR3 spans 14 amino acids. The CDR3 is CASNLGGANYGYTF. CDR3 sequence (DNA): TGTGCCTCCAACTTAGGAGGGGCGAACTATGGCTACACCTTC.

The chain uses TRBV5-6 and TRBJ1-5; the D gene is possibly TRBD1 (6 bases). Trimming shortened V by 0 bases and J by 3 bases, and 7 bases separated the two germline ends. Germline lookup yields CDR1 SGHDT and CDR2 YYEEEE. This CDR3 contains 14 residues. The CDR3 loop reads CASSLGTVNQPQHF. CDR3 coding DNA: TGTGCCAGCAGCTTGGGGACAGTCAATCAGCCCCAGCATTTT.

This sequence joins TRBV5-1 and TRBJ1-2; 8 bases agree with TRBD1. The CDR3 is made up of 16 amino acids. Trimming at V came to 4 bases and at J to 5 bases, leaving 13 bases not matched to a gene. Germline CDR1 SGHRS, CDR2 YFSETQ. CDR3 in amino acids: CASSGTVQGAGYGYTF. The CDR3 DNA sequence: TGCGCCAGCAGCGGGACGGTTCAGGGGGCTGGGTATGGCTACACCTTC.

This clone has only one observation. The gene calls are TRBV28 and TRBJ1-5; D is possibly TRBD1 (5 bases). The V and J ends lost 4 bases and 2 bases respectively, with 12 bases between them. The CDR3 is made up of 15 amino acids. Germline V gene sequence: CDR1 MDHEN, CDR2 SYDVKM. CDR3 sequence: CASSYGGVGNQPQHF. Written as DNA, the CDR3 is TGTGCCAGCAGTTACGGGGGGGTGGGCAATCAGCCCCAGCATTTT.

The chain is built from TRBV5-5 and TRBJ2-7; a possible D gene is TRBD1 (6 bases). CDR1 and CDR2 (germline): SGHKS, YYEKEE (reference sequence). V gave up 1 base and J gave up 2 bases, with 13 bases separating them. The CDR3 has 15 amino acids. CDR3 in amino acids: CASSLWMTGTYEQYF. CDR3 DNA sequence: TGTGCCAGCAGCTTGTGGATGACAGGAACCTACGAGCAGTACTTC.

The chain uses TRBV27 and TRBJ1-6; D remains unclear. CDR3 length: 14 amino acids. The germline V gene has CDR1 MNHEY and CDR2 SMNVEV (reference sequence). With 6 bases removed from V and 14 bases from J, the gap between germline ends came to 20 bases. The CDR3 loop is CASSLPGRPSTLHF. As DNA, the CDR3 is TGTGCCAGCAGCCTCCCAGGCAGGCCCTCAACCCTCCACTTT.